The clone carrying this T cell receptor (beta chain) came up a few times. Its antigen is still unknown. At one of its ends the junction is not consistent with the germline gene, which may arise from a read error. This entry comes from a study of cytomegalovirus exposure and HLA in healthy donors. Study findings and constraints: Several V segments, TRBV6-2 and TRBV6-3 among them, could not be told apart and were dropped.

Germline V gene sequence: CDR1 SSHAT, CDR2 FNYEAQ (reference sequence). This CDR3 spans 16 amino acids. PCR involved 60 Vbeta and 13 Jbeta primers. Sequencing used immunoSEQ multiplex PCR; TCRdb keeps in-frame clones, though not all of them. The repertoire has fewer than 250,000 clones, approximately 80% of them found once; the top ten carry 14%. The chain carries TRBV7-7 and TRBJ2-5, with D maybe TRBD1 (6 bases). This TCR was recovered from a woman aged 30 to 39 in good health and CMV-seropositive. Sequenced: PBMCs. CDR3 sequence: CASSPRSTGYPETQYF. CDR3 nucleotides: TGTGCTAGCAGCCCCCGTTCTACAGGGTACCCAGAGACCCAGTACTTC.